The source of this TCR beta chain is a study of cytomegalovirus exposure and HLA in healthy donors. Background on the study: Among the approximately 400 genotyped donors, approximately 81% were placed in the Caucasian-associated ancestry cluster.

Trimming took 3 bases from V and 2 from J, leaving 16 bases between them. Germline CDR1 is MGHDK and CDR2 is SYGVNS. The CDR3 is 16 residues long. Study results and limitations: A later analysis showed TCR association rates differing by HLA locus, peaking at DRB1 and lowest at HLA-C. Further analysis, carried out later, found HLA-associated TCR beta chains more clonally expanded than equally common other chains. Analyses of presence and absence presupposed an approximately uniform sequencing depth across donors.

About this clone itself: Its antigen is still unknown.

The primer mix had 60 Vbeta and 13 Jbeta primers. Produced via immunoSEQ multiplex PCR; TCRdb's table is partial and in-frame only. Among over 100,000 clones listed, over 60% were seen once. Specimen: PBMCs. This clonotype originated in a female donor in good health and CMV-seronegative. The rearrangement joins TRBV25-1 to TRBJ1-2, with D unclear. The CDR3 sequence is CASSDETLSNNYGYTF. The CDR3 DNA follows: TGTGCCAGCAGTGACGAAACCCTATCGAACAACTATGGCTACACCTTC.